This T cell receptor beta chain stems from a study of blood T cell repertoires in COVID-19. This clone was recorded a few times. One end of the junction varies from germline; a read error may be responsible. In the authors' workflow: Amplification of reference gene primers provided the estimated nucleated cell counts. Profiling relied on immunoSEQ multiplex PCR, and the TCRdb table lists in-frame clones only, not all of them. For V, J and clone size, that table is used; D and trimming come from the DNA. In the table there are 98,000 or so clones, more than 75% of which are singletons. The CDR3 has 17 amino acids. Per germline, CDR1 LNHDA and CDR2 SQIVND (reference sequence).

The TCR was taken from a man aged 45-65 years with acute or convalescent COVID-19. The specimen sequenced was peripheral blood. The chain carries TRBV19 and TRBJ2-2, with TRBD2 identical over 11 bases. The CDR3 DNA reads TGTGCCAGTAGCATAGCGGGAGGGCCGCGTAACACCGGGGAGCTGTTTTTT. It is translated as CASSIAGGPRNTGELFF. The full variable domain, its missing parts supplied by reference TRBV19 and TRBJ2-2, is DGGITQSPKYLFRKEGQNVTLSCEQNLNHDAMYWYRQDPGQGLRLIYYSQIVNDFQKGDIAEGYSVSREKKESFPLTVTSAQKNPTAFYLCASSIAGGPRNTGELFFGEGSRLTVL.